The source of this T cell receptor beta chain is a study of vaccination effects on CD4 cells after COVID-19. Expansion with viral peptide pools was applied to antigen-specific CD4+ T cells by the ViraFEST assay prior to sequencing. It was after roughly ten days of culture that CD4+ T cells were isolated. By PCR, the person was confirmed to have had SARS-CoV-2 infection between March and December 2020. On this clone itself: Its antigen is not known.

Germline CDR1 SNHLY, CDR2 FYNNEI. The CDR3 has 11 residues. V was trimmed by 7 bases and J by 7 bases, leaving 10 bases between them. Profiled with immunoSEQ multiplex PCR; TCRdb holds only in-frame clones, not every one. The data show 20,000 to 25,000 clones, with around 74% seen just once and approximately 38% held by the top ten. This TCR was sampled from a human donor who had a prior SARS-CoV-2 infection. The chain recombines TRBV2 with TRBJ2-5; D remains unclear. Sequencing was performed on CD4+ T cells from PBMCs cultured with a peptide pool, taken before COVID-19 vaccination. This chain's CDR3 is CASILSGTQYF. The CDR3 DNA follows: TGTGCCAGCATTTTGTCCGGGACCCAGTACTTC.